The 32 T cell receptor beta chains below all came from one sample that was sequenced in a study of CD8 T cells in Susac syndrome. RNA totalling about 0.45 to 1 ug underwent reverse transcription with random hexamers. TCRdb passed the immunoSEQ multiplex PCR reads through MiXCR, listing each CDR3 protein once. Of over 150,000 distinct CDR3 sequences listed, nearly 95% are singletons. Input material: CD4+ T cells from PBMCs. Receptors originate from a human donor with multiple sclerosis.

The J gene is TRBJ1-1, the V gene TRBV3-1, with D uncertain. V was cut by 5 bases and J by 4 bases, with 11 bases left in between. CDR1 and CDR2 (germline): LGHDT, YNNKEL (reference sequence). This CDR3 is built from 13 residues. The DNA for the CDR3 is TGTGCCAGCAGCTTCCCCGGGGTCACTGAAGCTTTCTTT. This codes for CASSFPGVTEAFF.

The chain is built from TRBV12-3 or TRBV12-4 and TRBJ1-3; 8 nucleotides match TRBD1. This CDR3 has 15 amino acids. The V segment lost 2 bases and the J segment 3 bases; nucleotides outside the gene matches: 3. CDR3 coding DNA: TGTGCCAGCAGTTTACAGGGGGCGTATGGAAACACCATATATTTT. Its translation: CASSLQGAYGNTIYF.

The chain joins TRBV6-6 to TRBJ1-5, with unresolved D. Germline V gene data show CDR1 as MNHNY and CDR2 as SVGAGI (reference sequence). The length of the CDR3 is 14 residues. V was cut by 6 bases and J by 2 bases, with 11 bases left in between. The CDR3 spells CASRTATGNQPQHF. The CDR3 nucleotides read TGTGCCAGCAGGACCGCCACGGGCAATCAGCCCCAGCATTTT.

The J gene is TRBJ1-5, the V gene TRBV20-1, with D unresolved. V was clipped by 1 base and J by 1 base, with 11 bases between them. This CDR3 contains 15 residues. Germline lookup yields CDR1 DFQATT and CDR2 SNEGSKA (reference sequence). The DNA for the CDR3 is TGCAGTGCTAGAGGAGGGCAGAGAAGCAATCAGCCCCAGCATTTT. It encodes CSARGGQRSNQPQHF.

V and J are TRBV5-1 and TRBJ2-3; maybe TRBD2 (5 bases). This CDR3 has 12 residues. V lost 6 bases to trimming and J lost 2 bases, with 7 bases between them. Germline V lookup: CDR1 SGHRS, CDR2 YFSETQ. The CDR3 DNA is TGCGCCAGCATCGACTACACAGATACGCAGTATTTT. It specifies CASIDYTDTQYF. The whole variable domain, remainder taken from reference TRBV5-1 and TRBJ2-3, is KAGVTQTPRYLIKTRGQQVTLSCSPISGHRSVSWYQQTPGQGLQFLFEYFSETQRNKGNFPGRFSGRQFSNSRSEMNVSTLELGDSALYLCASIDYTDTQYFGPGTRLTVL.

This chain connects TRBV20-1 to TRBJ1-4; D ambiguous. Trimming removed 7 bases at V and 3 bases at J, with 12 bases between. This CDR3 is built from 13 residues. Germline V gives CDR1 DFQATT, CDR2 SNEGSKA (reference sequence). CDR3 coding DNA: TGCAGTGGTCAGGCTGTGGCTAATGAAAAACTGTTTTTT. It encodes CSGQAVANEKLFF.

This clonotype was recorded only once. The chain is built from TRBV30 and TRBJ1-1, with TRBD1 as a possible D gene (5 bases). This CDR3 has 15 amino acids. CDR1 and CDR2 from the germline V gene are GTSNPN and SVGIG (reference sequence). Trimming took 0 bases from V and 1 from J, leaving 12 bases between them. CDR3 amino acids: CAWSVPGRKNTEAFF. As DNA, the CDR3 is TGTGCCTGGAGTGTACCGGGACGGAAGAACACTGAAGCTTTCTTT.

V gene TRBV29-1 combines with J gene TRBJ2-7, with D possibly TRBD1 on 6 matching bases. Germline V gene data show CDR1 as SQVTM and CDR2 as ANQGSEA. Trimming took 5 bases from V and 2 from J, leaving 16 bases between them. The CDR3 spans 14 residues. CDR3: CSVSSGHQTYEQYF. CDR3 sequence (DNA): TGCAGCGTTTCCTCGGGACACCAAACCTACGAGCAGTACTTC.

V and J are TRBV12-3 or TRBV12-4 and TRBJ2-5, with D possibly matching TRBD2 (6 bases). The V gene lost 5 bases and the J gene lost 7 bases, with 17 bases spanning the gap. The CDR3 loop spans 14 amino acids. The CDR3 is CASSRAGLVGTQYF. In DNA, the CDR3 is TGTGCCAGCAGTCGTGCGGGGTTGGTAGGGACCCAGTACTTC.

This clonotype was recorded once. This chain connects TRBV29-1 to TRBJ1-2; 7 nucleotides agree with TRBD1. This CDR3 is built from 12 residues. Germline V gene sequence: CDR1 SQVTM, CDR2 ANQGSEA. Trimming removed 6 bases from V and 8 bases from J; junction bases left unmatched: 9. This chain's CDR3 is CSVAQGVYGYTF. CDR3 DNA sequence: TGCAGCGTCGCCCAGGGGGTTTACGGCTACACCTTC.

This chain connects TRBV5-1 to TRBJ2-2; D is uncertain. Germline V CDR1 and CDR2: SGHRS, YFSETQ. Trimming pared 6 bases from V and 2 bases from J, leaving 14 bases between. This CDR3 has 15 amino acids. In DNA, the CDR3 is TGCGCCAGCACAGCTATGACACCTAACACCGGGGAGCTGTTTTTT. Its translation: CASTAMTPNTGELFF.

The chain combines TRBV3-1 with TRBJ1-1; 9 bases align to TRBD1. The trim removed 5 bases at V and 5 bases at J, leaving 6 bases unmatched. The CDR3 runs to 14 residues. The germline V gene encodes CDR1 LGHDT and CDR2 YNNKEL (reference sequence). Here the CDR3 reads CASSVGTGFTEAFF. CDR3 sequence (DNA): TGTGCCAGCAGCGTTGGGACAGGGTTTACTGAAGCTTTCTTT.

The gene calls are TRBV20-1 and TRBJ2-5; tentatively, D is TRBD2 (5 bases). Germline lookup yields CDR1 DFQATT and CDR2 SNEGSKA (reference sequence). The CDR3 totals 12 residues. The V gene lost 4 bases and the J gene lost 0 bases, with 6 bases spanning the gap. Written as DNA, the CDR3 is TGCAGTGCTACCGGGAACCAAGAGACCCAGTACTTC. It encodes CSATGNQETQYF.

The V and J genes are TRBV29-1 and TRBJ2-6; D is uncertain. In germline, CDR1 is SQVTM, CDR2 ANQGSEA. V was pared by 4 bases and J by 0 bases, with 7 bases between. This CDR3 is built from 14 residues. CDR3 coding DNA: TGCAGCGTTGGGGAAAACTCTGGGGCCAACGTCCTGACTTTC. It is translated as CSVGENSGANVLTF.

This clonotype showed up just once. CDR3 in amino acids: CSARGWDAGMVQFF. As DNA, the CDR3 is TGCAGTGCTAGAGGGTGGGACGCGGGTATGGTGCAGTTCTTC. This chain joins TRBV20-1 and TRBJ2-1, with D perhaps matching TRBD1 or TRBD2 (5 bases each). V lost 1 base to trimming and J lost 12 bases, with 19 bases between them. CDR3 length: 14 amino acids. Germline CDR1 reads DFQATT; CDR2 reads SNEGSKA (reference sequence).

This chain connects TRBV7-6 to TRBJ2-7; D is uncertain. Germline-derived CDR1 and CDR2 are SGHVS and FNYEAQ. This CDR3 is built from 14 residues. The V end was cut by 5 bases, the J end by 6 bases, with 17 bases between. CDR3 nucleotide sequence: TGTGCCAGCAGCCCGACGTGGGTAGCATTCGAGCAGTACTTC. Its translation is CASSPTWVAFEQYF.

This clonotype appeared a single time. The chain couples TRBV5-4 to TRBJ1-4, with TRBD1 identical over 7 bases. The CDR3 runs 16 residues. V was clipped by 4 bases and J by 0 bases; unmatched bases: 6. Germline V gives CDR1 SGHNT, CDR2 YYREEE (reference sequence). The CDR3 is CASSRGTVATNEKLFF. CDR3 nucleotides: TGTGCCAGCAGCCGTGGGACAGTTGCAACTAATGAAAAACTGTTTTTT.

The chain has TRBV14 and TRBJ2-7; the D call may be TRBD1 or TRBD2 (5 bases each). The CDR3 runs 17 residues. Germline CDR1 reads SGHDN; CDR2 reads FVKESK. The V end was cut by 0 bases, the J end by 0 bases, with 15 bases between. The DNA for the CDR3 is TGTGCCAGCAGCCAAGATATGAGGGGCCCAAGCTCCTACGAGCAGTACTTC. The encoded protein is CASSQDMRGPSSYEQYF.

This chain connects TRBV10-3 to TRBJ2-1; D gene unclear. The CDR3 sequence is 14 residues long. V was pared by 0 bases and J by 10 bases, with 13 bases between. The V gene's germline CDR1 is ENHRY and CDR2 SYGVKD. Here the CDR3 reads CAISESARPLEQFF. CDR3 coding DNA: TGTGCCATCAGTGAGTCCGCACGTCCCCTAGAGCAGTTCTTC.

The V call is TRBV4-2, the J call TRBJ2-3; D unclear. V dropped 7 bases and J dropped 5 bases, with 19 bases sitting between them. The CDR3 runs to 15 residues. Germline CDR1 is LGHNA and CDR2 is YNFKEQ. Written as DNA, the CDR3 is TGTGCCAGCAATCCGGTCCTCCGCCCGGGAGATACGCAGTATTTT. Its translation: CASNPVLRPGDTQYF.

This clonotype was picked up a small number of times. The chain couples TRBV12-3 or TRBV12-4 to TRBJ1-1; D possibly corresponds to TRBD1 (6 bases). Trimming left V 5 bases short and J 0 bases short, with 13 bases between. CDR3 length equals 15 residues. CDR3 residues: CASSLRGGMNTEAFF. CDR3 sequence (DNA): TGTGCCAGCAGTCTCCGAGGGGGGATGAACACTGAAGCTTTCTTT.

The genes are TRBV6-5 and TRBJ2-2, with D possibly TRBD1 on 6 matching bases. Germline V gene sequence: CDR1 MNHEY, CDR2 SVGAGI. The V end lost 4 bases, the J end lost 4 bases, and 13 bases lay between the germline ends. CDR3 length: 15 residues. CDR3 DNA sequence: TGTGCCAGCAGTTCCCCTACAGGGCCCACCGGGGAGCTGTTTTTT. As protein: CASSSPTGPTGELFF.

This rearrangement joins TRBV20-1 to TRBJ1-1; no reliable D call. The CDR3 spans 11 residues. The germline gives CDR1 DFQATT, CDR2 SNEGSKA (reference sequence). Trimming left V 5 bases short and J 5 bases short, with 9 bases between. The CDR3 DNA reads as TGCAGTGCTCGCATGAGAACTGAAGCTTTCTTT. Encoded protein: CSARMRTEAFF.

The chain couples TRBV29-1 to TRBJ2-7; the D is unclear. The CDR3 spans 9 residues. Per the germline V gene, CDR1 is SQVTM and CDR2 is ANQGSEA. The ends were cut back, 7 bases at V and 2 bases at J, with 3 bases in the middle. CDR3 amino acids: CSAAYEQYF. CDR3 DNA: TGCAGCGCCGCCTACGAGCAGTACTTC.

This chain joins TRBV7-9 and TRBJ1-5; D not resolved. The CDR3 loop spans 13 amino acids. Germline loops: CDR1 SEHNR, CDR2 FQNEAQ (reference sequence). V was trimmed by 5 bases and J by 6 bases, leaving 11 bases between them. CDR3 amino acids: CASSPVSGQPQHF. The CDR3 nucleotides read TGTGCCAGCAGCCCCGTTTCTGGTCAGCCCCAGCATTTT.

V usage is TRBV29-1 and J usage is TRBJ2-7; D remains ambiguous. V was trimmed by 4 bases and J by 4 bases, leaving 11 bases between them. This CDR3 contains 12 residues. Per germline, CDR1 SQVTM and CDR2 ANQGSEA. Here the CDR3 DNA reads TGCAGCGTTGTGCTGGGTCGATACGAGCAGTACTTC. Protein product: CSVVLGRYEQYF.

The chain is built from TRBV2 and TRBJ2-5; 11 positions match TRBD2. This CDR3 contains 15 residues. Germline assignment: CDR1 SNHLY and CDR2 FYNNEI. With V trimmed by 6 bases and J by 6 bases, 9 bases remained unmatched. In nucleotides, the CDR3 is TGTGCCAGCAGGCCTACTAGCGGGAGTAAAAAGACCCAGTACTTC. Its translation is CASRPTSGSKKTQYF.

The sample holds one count of this clonotype. The chain combines TRBV3-1 with TRBJ2-7; D uncertain. The CDR3 runs 16 residues. V was cut by 1 base and J by 0 bases, with 13 bases left in between. The germline CDR1 and CDR2 sequences are LGHDT and YNNKEL (reference sequence). CDR3 DNA sequence: TGTGCCAGCAGCCAAGGTTGGCAGCAGAGCTCCTACGAGCAGTACTTC. Translation: CASSQGWQQSSYEQYF.

Points on this clonotype: The junction does not match germline at one end; this may be a read error. The chain joins TRBV7-9 to TRBJ2-6, with unresolved D. This CDR3 has 13 residues. From germline, CDR1 is SEHNR and CDR2 FQNEAQ (reference sequence). CDR3 sequence (DNA): TGCGCCAGCACCAAACAAGGGGCCAACGTCCTGACTTTC. Encoded protein: CASTKQGANVLTF.

V usage is TRBV14 and J usage is TRBJ2-1; 9 positions agree with TRBD2. V trimming: 4 bases; J trimming: 5 bases; junction bases outside the gene matches: 21. This CDR3 is 20 amino acids long. CDR1 and CDR2 (germline): SGHDN, FVKESK. CDR3 DNA sequence: TGTGCCAGCAGCCCCCAGGCGCCTAGCGGGAATTGGGCCTTACACAATGAGCAGTTCTTC. Translation gives CASSPQAPSGNWALHNEQFF.

The chain carries TRBV5-1 and TRBJ2-2, with 8 nucleotides matching TRBD1. V shed 3 bases and J 7 bases; nucleotides not matched to a gene: 14. The germline V gene encodes CDR1 SGHRS and CDR2 YFSETQ. The CDR3 is 17 residues long. The CDR3 bases are TGCGCCAGCAGCTCCAACCCGGACAGGGAAGGAAGCGGGGAGCTGTTTTTT. Translation gives CASSSNPDREGSGELFF. Looking up the rest from reference TRBV5-1 and TRBJ2-2 gives the full variable domain: KAGVTQTPRYLIKTRGQQVTLSCSPISGHRSVSWYQQTPGQGLQFLFEYFSETQRNKGNFPGRFSGRQFSNSRSEMNVSTLELGDSALYLCASSSNPDREGSGELFFGEGSRLTVL.

V and J are TRBV7-6 and TRBJ1-4; 7 positions agree with TRBD1. V shed 1 base and J 0 bases; nucleotides not matched to a gene: 8. Germline V CDR1 and CDR2: SGHVS, FNYEAQ. This CDR3 region has 18 residues. CDR3: CASSLEPGGIPTNEKLFF. Written as DNA, the CDR3 is TGTGCCAGCAGCTTAGAACCAGGGGGTATACCAACTAATGAAAAACTGTTTTTT. The full variable domain, with the rest looked up from reference TRBV7-6 and TRBJ1-4, is GAGVSQSPRYKVTKRGQDVALRCDPISGHVSLYWYRQALGQGPEFLTYFNYEAQQDKSGLPNDRFSAERPEGSISTLTIQRTEQRDSAMYRCASSLEPGGIPTNEKLFFGSGTQLSVL.